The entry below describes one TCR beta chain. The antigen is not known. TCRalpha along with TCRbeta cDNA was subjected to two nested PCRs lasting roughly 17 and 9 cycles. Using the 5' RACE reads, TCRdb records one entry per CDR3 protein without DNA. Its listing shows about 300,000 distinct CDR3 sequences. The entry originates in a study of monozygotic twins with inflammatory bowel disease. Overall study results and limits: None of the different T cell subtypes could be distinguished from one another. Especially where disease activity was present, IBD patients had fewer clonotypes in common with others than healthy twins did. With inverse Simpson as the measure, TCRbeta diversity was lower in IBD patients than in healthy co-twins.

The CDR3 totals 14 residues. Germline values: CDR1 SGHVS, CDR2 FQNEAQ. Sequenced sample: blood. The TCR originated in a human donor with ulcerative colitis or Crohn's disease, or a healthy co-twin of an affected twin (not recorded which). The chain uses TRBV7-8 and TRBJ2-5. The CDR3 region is CASSYDKLQETQYF.